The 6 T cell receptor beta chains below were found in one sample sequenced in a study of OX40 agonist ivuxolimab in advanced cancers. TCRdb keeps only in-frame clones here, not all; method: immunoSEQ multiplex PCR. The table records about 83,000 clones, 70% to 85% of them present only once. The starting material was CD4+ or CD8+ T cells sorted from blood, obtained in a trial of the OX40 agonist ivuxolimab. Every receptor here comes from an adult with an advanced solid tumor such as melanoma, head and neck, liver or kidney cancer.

CDR3 loop: CASSAEPNTEAFF. Here the CDR3 DNA reads TGTGCCAGCAGCGCCGAGCCGAACACTGAAGCTTTCTTT. The chain has TRBV7-2 and TRBJ1-1, with D uncertain. V lost 5 bases and J lost 1, with 8 bases in between. CDR3 size: 13 residues. Germline-derived CDR1 and CDR2 are SGHTA and FQGNSA.

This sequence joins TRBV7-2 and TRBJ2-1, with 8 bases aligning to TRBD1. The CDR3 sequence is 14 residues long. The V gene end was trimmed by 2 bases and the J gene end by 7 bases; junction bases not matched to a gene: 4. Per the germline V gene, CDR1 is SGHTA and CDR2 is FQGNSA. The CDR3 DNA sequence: TGTGCCAGCAGCTTACCTACAGGGGGTAATGAGCAGTTCTTC. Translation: CASSLPTGGNEQFF.

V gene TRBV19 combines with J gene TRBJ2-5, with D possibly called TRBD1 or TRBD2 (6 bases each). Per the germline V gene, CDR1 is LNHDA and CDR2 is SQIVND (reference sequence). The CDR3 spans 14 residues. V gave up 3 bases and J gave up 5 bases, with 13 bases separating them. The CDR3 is CASSIPGGGETQYF. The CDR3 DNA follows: TGTGCCAGTAGTATCCCCGGAGGGGGGGAGACCCAGTACTTC.

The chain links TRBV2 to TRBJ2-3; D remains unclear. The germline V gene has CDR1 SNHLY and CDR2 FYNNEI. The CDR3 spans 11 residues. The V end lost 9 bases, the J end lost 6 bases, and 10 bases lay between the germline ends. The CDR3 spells CARALRDTQYF. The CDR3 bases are TGTGCCAGGGCATTACGGGATACGCAGTATTTT.

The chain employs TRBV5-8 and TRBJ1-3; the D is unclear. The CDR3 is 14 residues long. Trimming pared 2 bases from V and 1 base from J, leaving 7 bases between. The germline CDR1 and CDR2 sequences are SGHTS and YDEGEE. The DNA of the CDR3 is TGTGCCAGCAGCTTAATCTTTTCTGGAAACACCATATATTTT. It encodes CASSLIFSGNTIYF.

CDR3 in amino acids: CASSLRGDRSNEQFF. CDR3 sequence (DNA): TGTGCCAGCAGCTTAAGGGGGGACAGAAGCAATGAGCAGTTCTTC. The genes are TRBV7-2 and TRBJ2-1; D is perhaps TRBD1 (7 bases). The ends were cut back, 2 bases at V and 6 bases at J, with 14 bases in the middle. CDR1 is SGHTA, CDR2 FQGNSA, per germline. This CDR3 contains 15 residues.